These 19 T cell receptor beta chains originate from one sample sequenced in a study of somatic mutations in cytotoxic T cells in rheumatoid arthritis. The table came from immunoSEQ multiplex PCR; TCRdb's copy has only in-frame clones and leaves some out. The repertoire holds more than 15,000 clones, with 79% as singletons. Source material: CD8+ T cells sorted from blood. The receptor set was obtained from an adult with rheumatoid arthritis.

This clone was picked up a small number of times. This rearrangement joins TRBV14 to TRBJ1-4, with D perhaps TRBD1 (6 bases). The ends were cut back, 1 base at V and 11 bases at J, with 26 bases in the middle. The CDR3 is made up of 18 amino acids. CDR1 SGHDN and CDR2 FVKESK come from the germline V gene. CDR3 sequence (DNA): TGTGCCAGCAGCCAAGGAAATCTTCGGGACACCGGGATGGGGAAACTGTTTTTT. Amino acid sequence: CASSQGNLRDTGMGKLFF.

The chain couples TRBV9 to TRBJ2-2; D gene uncertain. The germline gives CDR1 SGDLS, CDR2 YYNGEE. This CDR3 has 16 residues. V gave up 4 bases and J gave up 0 bases, with 13 bases separating them. CDR3 sequence: CASSLRSIANTGELFF. DNA for the CDR3: TGTGCCAGCAGCCTCAGGAGTATTGCGAACACCGGGGAGCTGTTTTTT.

The chain links TRBV6-4 to TRBJ2-1, with TRBD2 identical over 7 bases. CDR3 length: 16 residues. V lost 2 bases to trimming and J lost 3 bases; unmatched junction nucleotides: 7. Germline V lookup: CDR1 MRHNA, CDR2 SNTAGT. CDR3 amino acids: CASSDQAGEGYNEQFF. CDR3 in DNA: TGTGCCAGCAGTGACCAGGCGGGAGAGGGCTACAATGAGCAGTTCTTC.

CDR3 in amino acids: CASSIRPSGAYYNEQFF. The CDR3 DNA is TGTGCCAGTAGTATACGGCCCAGCGGGGCTTACTACAATGAGCAGTTCTTC. The chain joins TRBV19 to TRBJ2-1, with TRBD2 matching over 7 bases. J gave up 3 bases and V 2 bases, and 10 bases lay outside the gene matches. Germline CDR1 and CDR2: LNHDA and SQIVND (reference sequence). This CDR3 spans 17 amino acids.

The rearrangement links TRBV5-5 to TRBJ1-1; D gene uncertain. The CDR3 sequence is 13 residues long. Germline V gene lookup returns CDR1 SGHKS and CDR2 YYEKEE (reference sequence). The V end lost 4 bases, the J end lost 3 bases, and 10 bases lay between the germline ends. CDR3 loop: CASSLGPYTEAFF. Written as DNA, the CDR3 is TGTGCCAGCAGCCTAGGTCCTTACACTGAAGCTTTCTTT.

As DNA, the CDR3 is TGTGCCAGCAGACACAGCGGGAATCAAGAGACCCAGTACTTC. Amino acids: CASRHSGNQETQYF. V is TRBV7-6 and J is TRBJ2-5, with 7 bases identical to TRBD2. Germline lookup yields CDR1 SGHVS and CDR2 FNYEAQ. This CDR3 is built from 14 residues. The trim removed 6 bases at V and 2 bases at J, leaving 6 bases unmatched.

V is TRBV7-8 and J is TRBJ2-7; D is unclear. The CDR3 runs to 13 residues. Germline V gives CDR1 SGHVS, CDR2 FQNEAQ. V lost 0 bases to trimming and J lost 0 bases, with 3 bases between them. The CDR3 coding sequence is TGTGCCAGCAGCTTAGCGGCCTCCTACGAGCAGTACTTC. This encodes CASSLAASYEQYF.

The rearrangement uses TRBV27 and TRBJ2-7; 7 bases fit TRBD2. The CDR3 covers 15 residues. J gave up 2 bases and V 1 base, and 5 bases lay outside the gene matches. In germline, CDR1 is MNHEY, CDR2 SMNVEV (reference sequence). The CDR3 here is CASSLLPGGAYEQYF. Written as DNA, the CDR3 is TGTGCCAGCAGTTTATTGCCGGGGGGAGCCTACGAGCAGTACTTC.

The genes are TRBV4-2 and TRBJ2-1; 7 bases match TRBD2. Germline CDR1 reads LGHNA; CDR2 reads YNFKEQ. Trimming removed 4 bases from V and 3 bases from J; junction bases left unmatched: 9. This CDR3 has 16 residues. CDR3 residues: CASSPVAGPDYNEQFF. In DNA form, the CDR3 reads TGTGCCAGCAGCCCGGTAGCGGGCCCAGACTACAATGAGCAGTTCTTC.

This sequence joins TRBV5-1 and TRBJ1-1; TRBD1 is a possible D gene (5 bases). V gave up 3 bases and J gave up 0 bases, with 15 bases separating them. The length of the CDR3 is 16 residues. Germline V gene data show CDR1 as SGHRS and CDR2 as YFSETQ. The CDR3 DNA is TGCGCCAGCAGCTCCCCTGGGGACGGAGTGAACACTGAAGCTTTCTTT. This codes for CASSSPGDGVNTEAFF.

The chain combines TRBV7-9 with TRBJ2-5; D remains ambiguous. Germline values: CDR1 SEHNR, CDR2 FQNEAQ (reference sequence). Between the trimmed V and J ends, which lost 5 bases and 5 bases, there was a span of 18 bases. The CDR3 has 15 residues. The CDR3: CASSPPGPDWETQYF. The CDR3 DNA reads as TGTGCCAGCAGCCCGCCGGGTCCAGATTGGGAGACCCAGTACTTC.

A few counts support this clone. The chain recombines TRBV5-4 with TRBJ2-5; 13 bases are a match to TRBD2. Germline trimming cut 6 bases from V and 4 bases from J; bases unmatched to any gene: 9. The CDR3 runs 16 residues. In germline, CDR1 is SGHNT, CDR2 YYREEE (reference sequence). CDR3 nucleotide sequence: TGTGCCAGCAACAAGGGGGGACTAGCGGGATCAGAGACCCAGTACTTC. This codes for CASNKGGLAGSETQYF.

The chain uses TRBV25-1 and TRBJ2-2; 7 bases map to TRBD2. V lost 5 bases and J lost 8; bases outside the gene matches: 8. The CDR3 totals 14 residues. From germline, CDR1 is MGHDK and CDR2 SYGVNS. CDR3 amino acids: CASSPFGRSGELFF. The CDR3 DNA reads TGTGCCAGCAGTCCGTTCGGGAGGAGTGGGGAGCTGTTTTTT.

The chain joins TRBV9 to TRBJ1-1; 9 nucleotides match TRBD1. The CDR3 spans 15 residues. Trimming cost V 3 bases and J 5 bases; bases outside gene matches: 8. Germline V gene sequence: CDR1 SGDLS, CDR2 YYNGEE. Written as DNA, the CDR3 is TGTGCCAGCAGCGCGTACTTGACAGGGGGTACTGAAGCTTTCTTT. Amino acids: CASSAYLTGGTEAFF.

This sequence joins TRBV5-6 and TRBJ1-3; tentative D call: TRBD1 (5 bases). V lost 4 bases, J lost 6 bases, and 17 bases lay in between. The CDR3 extends over 15 amino acids. Germline V gives CDR1 SGHDT, CDR2 YYEEEE. CDR3: CASSRDSGGKNTIYF. Written as DNA, the CDR3 is TGTGCCAGCAGCCGGGACTCCGGGGGGAAAAACACCATATATTTT. Using reference TRBV5-6 and TRBJ1-3 for the parts outside the CDR3, the full variable domain is DAGVTQSPTHLIKTRGQQVTLRCSPKSGHDTVSWYQQALGQGPQFIFQYYEEEERQRGNFPDRFSGHQFPNYSSELNVNALLLGDSALYLCASSRDSGGKNTIYFGEGSWLTVV.

This CDR3 reads CSAWGAQYF. The CDR3 nucleotides read TGCAGTGCTTGGGGGGCGCAGTATTTT. The chain carries TRBV20-1 and TRBJ2-3; possible D gene TRBD2, 6 bases. Between the trimmed V and J ends, which lost 5 bases and 10 bases, there was a span of 7 bases. Per germline, CDR1 DFQATT and CDR2 SNEGSKA (reference sequence). CDR3 length equals 9 residues.

V usage is TRBV4-3 and J usage is TRBJ2-3; 8 nucleotides line up with TRBD2. In germline, CDR1 is LGHNA, CDR2 YSLEER. CDR3 length: 18 amino acids. The trim removed 3 bases at V and 0 bases at J, leaving 11 bases unmatched. CDR3 in amino acids: CASSHGPMTSVSTDTQYF. CDR3 nucleotides: TGCGCCAGCAGCCATGGACCTATGACTAGCGTGAGCACAGATACGCAGTATTTT.

This clone was picked up a small number of times. The V and J genes are TRBV19 and TRBJ1-2; the D is unclear. Germline CDR1 is LNHDA and CDR2 is SQIVND (reference sequence). This CDR3 contains 14 residues. The V gene lost 2 bases and the J gene lost 2 bases, with 9 bases spanning the gap. CDR3 amino acids: CASSISGGNYGYTF. CDR3 sequence (DNA): TGTGCCAGTAGTATATCAGGCGGAAACTATGGCTACACCTTC.

This chain links TRBV2 with TRBJ2-7; a possible D gene is TRBD1 (6 bases). This CDR3 spans 12 amino acids. V was clipped by 7 bases and J by 7 bases, with 14 bases between them. Germline V gene lookup returns CDR1 SNHLY and CDR2 FYNNEI. CDR3 in DNA: TGTGCCAGCATCATTACAGGGCGGGAGCAGTACTTC. This translates into CASIITGREQYF.